This T cell receptor (beta chain) appears in the sequencing data of a study of Ad26.COV2.S vaccination and SARS-CoV-2 variants. Points on this clone: The antigen is undetermined. The junction differs from germline at one of its ends, possibly a read error.

Data came from immunoSEQ multiplex PCR; TCRdb stores just in-frame clones and leaves some out. The table includes hundreds of thousands of clones, roughly 94% detected once. Germline CDR1 reads SSHAT; CDR2 reads FNYEAQ (reference sequence). The CDR3 is 15 amino acids. Study-wide results and limits: CD8+ and CD4+ T cells specific for spike reportedly responded with substantial breadth after vaccination.

This chain links TRBV7-7 with TRBJ2-1; D gene unclear. The sample consisted of peripheral blood, taken after recovery from COVID-19. The receptor was derived from a human donor who had recovered from COVID-19. CDR3 bases: TGTGCTAGCAGCTTATCCCTAGACCCATCCAATGAGCAGTTCTTC. Translating gives CASSLSLDPSNEQFF.